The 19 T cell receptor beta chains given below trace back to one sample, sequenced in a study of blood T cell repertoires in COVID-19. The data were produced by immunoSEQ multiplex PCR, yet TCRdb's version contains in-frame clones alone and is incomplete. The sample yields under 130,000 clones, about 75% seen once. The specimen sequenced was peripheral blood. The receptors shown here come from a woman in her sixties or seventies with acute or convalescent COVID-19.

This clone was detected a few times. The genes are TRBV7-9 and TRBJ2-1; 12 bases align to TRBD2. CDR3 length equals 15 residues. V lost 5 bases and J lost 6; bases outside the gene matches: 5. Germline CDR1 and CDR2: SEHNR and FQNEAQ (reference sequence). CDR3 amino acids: CASSRPSGGANEQFF. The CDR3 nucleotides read TGTGCCAGCAGCCGCCCTAGCGGGGGGGCCAATGAGCAGTTCTTC.

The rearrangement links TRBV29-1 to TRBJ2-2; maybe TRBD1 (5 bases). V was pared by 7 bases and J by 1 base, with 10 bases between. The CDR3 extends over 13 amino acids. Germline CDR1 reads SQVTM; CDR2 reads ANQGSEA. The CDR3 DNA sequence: TGCAGCGCTACACAGGTGAACACCGGGGAGCTGTTTTTT. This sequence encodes CSATQVNTGELFF.

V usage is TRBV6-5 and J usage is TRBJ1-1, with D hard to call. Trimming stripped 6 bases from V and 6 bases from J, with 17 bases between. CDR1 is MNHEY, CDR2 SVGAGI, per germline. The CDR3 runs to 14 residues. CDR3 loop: CASREGRYLPEAFF. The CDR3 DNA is TGTGCCAGCAGAGAGGGCCGATATTTACCTGAAGCTTTCTTT.

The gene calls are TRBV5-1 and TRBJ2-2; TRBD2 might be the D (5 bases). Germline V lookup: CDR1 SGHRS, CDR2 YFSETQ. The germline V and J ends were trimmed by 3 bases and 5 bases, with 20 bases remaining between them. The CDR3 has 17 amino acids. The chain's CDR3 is CASSSQDPSGVTGELFF. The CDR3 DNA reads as TGCGCCAGCAGCTCGCAGGACCCCTCCGGGGTGACCGGGGAGCTGTTTTTT.

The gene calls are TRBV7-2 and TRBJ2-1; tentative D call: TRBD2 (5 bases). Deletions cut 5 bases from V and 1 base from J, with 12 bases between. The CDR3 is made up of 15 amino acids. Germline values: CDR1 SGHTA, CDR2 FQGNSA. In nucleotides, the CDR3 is TGTGCCAGCAGCCTGGGCACTAGATCCTACAATGAGCAGTTCTTC. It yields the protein CASSLGTRSYNEQFF.

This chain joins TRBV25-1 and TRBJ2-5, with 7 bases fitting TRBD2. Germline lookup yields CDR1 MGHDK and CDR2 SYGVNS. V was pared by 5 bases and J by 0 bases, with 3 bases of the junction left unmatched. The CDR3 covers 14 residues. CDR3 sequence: CASSKLANQETQYF. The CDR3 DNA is TGTGCCAGCAGTAAACTAGCGAACCAAGAGACCCAGTACTTC.

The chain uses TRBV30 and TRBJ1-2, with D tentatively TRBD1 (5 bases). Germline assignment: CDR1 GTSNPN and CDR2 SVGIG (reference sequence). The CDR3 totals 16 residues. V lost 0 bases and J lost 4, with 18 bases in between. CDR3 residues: CAWSVPRGGAAYGYTF. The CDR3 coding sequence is TGTGCCTGGAGTGTACCGCGTGGAGGGGCTGCCTATGGCTACACCTTC.

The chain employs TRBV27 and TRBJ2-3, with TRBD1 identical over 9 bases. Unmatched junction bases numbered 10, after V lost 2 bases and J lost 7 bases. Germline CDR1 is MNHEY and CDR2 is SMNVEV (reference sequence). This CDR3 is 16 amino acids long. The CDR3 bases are TGTGCCAGCAGTTTACTGGGACAGGGACCTAGCTATACGCAGTATTTT. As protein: CASSLLGQGPSYTQYF.

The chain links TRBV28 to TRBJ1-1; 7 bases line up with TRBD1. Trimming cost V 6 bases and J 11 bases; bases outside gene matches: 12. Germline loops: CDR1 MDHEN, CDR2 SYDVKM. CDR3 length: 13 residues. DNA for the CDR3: TGTGCCAGCAGGGCATCGGGACAGAGTAGTGCTTTCTTT. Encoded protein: CASRASGQSSAFF. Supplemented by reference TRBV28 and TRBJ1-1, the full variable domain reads DVKVTQSSRYLVKRTGEKVFLECVQDMDHENMFWYRQDPGLGLRLIYFSYDVKMKEKGDIPEGYSVSREKKERFSLILESASTNQTSMYLCASRASGQSSAFFGQGTRLTVV.

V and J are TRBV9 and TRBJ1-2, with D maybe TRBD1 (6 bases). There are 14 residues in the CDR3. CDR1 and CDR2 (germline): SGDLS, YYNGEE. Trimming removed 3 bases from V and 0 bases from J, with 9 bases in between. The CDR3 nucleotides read TGTGCCAGCAGCGGGGACATCTCTAACTATGGCTACACCTTC. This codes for CASSGDISNYGYTF.

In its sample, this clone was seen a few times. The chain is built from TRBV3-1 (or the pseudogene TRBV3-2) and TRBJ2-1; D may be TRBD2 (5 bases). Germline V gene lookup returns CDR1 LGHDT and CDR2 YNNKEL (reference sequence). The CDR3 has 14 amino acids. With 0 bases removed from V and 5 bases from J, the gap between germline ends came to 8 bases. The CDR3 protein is CASSQEDWDNEQFF. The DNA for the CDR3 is TGTGCCAGCAGCCAAGAGGACTGGGACAATGAGCAGTTCTTC.

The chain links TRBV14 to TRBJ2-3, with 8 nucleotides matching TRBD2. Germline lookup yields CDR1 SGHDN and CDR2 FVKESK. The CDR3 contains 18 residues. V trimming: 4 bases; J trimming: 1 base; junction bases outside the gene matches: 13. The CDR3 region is CASSPLGVGGARTDTQYF. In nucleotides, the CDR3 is TGTGCCAGCAGCCCTCTCGGAGTCGGGGGGGCCCGCACAGATACGCAGTATTTT.

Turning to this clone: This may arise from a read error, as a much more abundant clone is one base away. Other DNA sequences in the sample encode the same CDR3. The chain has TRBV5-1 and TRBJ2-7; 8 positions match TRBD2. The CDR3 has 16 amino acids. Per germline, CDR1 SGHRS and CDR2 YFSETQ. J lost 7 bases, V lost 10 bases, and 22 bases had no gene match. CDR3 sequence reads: CARLSRWGGRGGEQYF. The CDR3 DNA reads TGCGCCCGTTTGAGCCGTTGGGGGGGCCGGGGGGGGGAGCAGTACTTC.

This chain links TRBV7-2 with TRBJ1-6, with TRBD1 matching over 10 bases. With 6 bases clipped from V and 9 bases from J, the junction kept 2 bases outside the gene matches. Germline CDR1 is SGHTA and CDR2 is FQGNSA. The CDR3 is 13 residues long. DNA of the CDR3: TGTGCCAGCAGTCGACAGGGGGCTTCACCCCTCCACTTT. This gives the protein CASSRQGASPLHF. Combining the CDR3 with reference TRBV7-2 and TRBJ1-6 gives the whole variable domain GAGVSQSPSNKVTEKGKDVELRCDPISGHTALYWYRQSLGQGLEFLIYFQGNSAPDKSGLPSDRFSAERTGGSVSTLTIQRTQQEDSAVYLCASSRQGASPLHFGNGTRLTVT.

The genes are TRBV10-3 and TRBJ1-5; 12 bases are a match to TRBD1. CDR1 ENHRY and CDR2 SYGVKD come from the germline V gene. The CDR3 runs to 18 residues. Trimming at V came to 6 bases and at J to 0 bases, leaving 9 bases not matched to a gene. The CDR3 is CAISSGTGGFHSNQPQHF. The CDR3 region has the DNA TGTGCCATCAGCTCCGGGACAGGGGGCTTCCATAGCAATCAGCCCCAGCATTTT.

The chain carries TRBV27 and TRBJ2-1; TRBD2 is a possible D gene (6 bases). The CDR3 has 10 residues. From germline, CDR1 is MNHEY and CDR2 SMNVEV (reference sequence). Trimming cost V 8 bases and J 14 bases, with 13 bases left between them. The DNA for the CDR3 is TGTGCCAGCGGAGGGGCAGGAGAGTTCTTC. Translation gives CASGGAGEFF.

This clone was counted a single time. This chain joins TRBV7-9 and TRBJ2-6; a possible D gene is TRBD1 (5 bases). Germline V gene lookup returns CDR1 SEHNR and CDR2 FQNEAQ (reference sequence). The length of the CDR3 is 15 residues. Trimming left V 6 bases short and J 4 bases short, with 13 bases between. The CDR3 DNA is TGTGCCAGCAGGACGGCCGCAGGGGGGGCCAACGTCCTGACTTTC. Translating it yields CASRTAAGGANVLTF.

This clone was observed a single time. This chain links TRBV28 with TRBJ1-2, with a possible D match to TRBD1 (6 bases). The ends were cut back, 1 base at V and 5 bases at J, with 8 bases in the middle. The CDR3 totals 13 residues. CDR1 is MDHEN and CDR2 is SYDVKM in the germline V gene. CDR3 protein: CASSLYGQYGYTF. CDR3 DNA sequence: TGTGCCAGCAGTTTATACGGACAGTATGGCTACACCTTC.

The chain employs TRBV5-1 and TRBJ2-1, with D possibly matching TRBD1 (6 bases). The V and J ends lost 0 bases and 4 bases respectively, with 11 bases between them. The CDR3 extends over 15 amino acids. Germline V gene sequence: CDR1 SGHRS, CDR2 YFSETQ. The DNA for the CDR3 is TGCGCCAGCAGCTTGGCAGGGGCCCCTTACAATGAGCAGTTCTTC. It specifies CASSLAGAPYNEQFF.